The 21 T cell receptor beta chains in this list originate from one sample, sequenced in a study of shared clonotypes between healthy human individuals. TCRdb keeps only in-frame clones here, not all; method: immunoSEQ multiplex PCR. The data contain approximately 340,000 clones, less than 85% of them seen just once; the ten biggest clones take up 10%. The sequenced material came from memory CD4+ T cells sorted from blood. The subset: CD45RA-negative fraction. The receptors were sampled from a man under 40 in good health.

The J gene is TRBJ2-7, the V gene TRBV7-9; D is possibly TRBD1 or TRBD2 (5 bases each). The germline V gene encodes CDR1 SEHNR and CDR2 FQNEAQ (reference sequence). V dropped 3 bases and J dropped 2 bases, with 8 bases sitting between them. The CDR3 loop spans 13 amino acids. The CDR3 protein is CASSFGTPYEQYF. The CDR3 DNA follows: TGTGCCAGCAGCTTTGGGACCCCCTACGAGCAGTACTTC.

CDR3 region: CASKQQTDEKLFF. DNA for the CDR3: TGTGCCAGCAAACAGCAGACTGATGAAAAACTGTTTTTT. The chain joins TRBV27 to TRBJ1-4, with D hard to call. V lost 7 bases to trimming and J lost 6 bases, with 12 bases between them. The CDR3 is 13 residues long. From germline, CDR1 is MNHEY and CDR2 SMNVEV (reference sequence).

The V and J genes are TRBV29-1 and TRBJ2-7, with 7 bases aligning to TRBD2. V was pared by 4 bases and J by 5 bases, with 14 bases of the junction left unmatched. Germline CDR1 and CDR2: SQVTM and ANQGSEA. This CDR3 is 15 amino acids long. DNA of the CDR3: TGCAGCGTTGGTTGGTCGGGGCAGCTAGCGGACGAGCAGTACTTC. This encodes CSVGWSGQLADEQYF.

The V call is TRBV2, the J call TRBJ2-1; tentative D call: TRBD2 (6 bases). The CDR3 contains 15 residues. Germline-derived CDR1 and CDR2 are SNHLY and FYNNEI. The V end was cut by 2 bases, the J end by 6 bases, with 14 bases between. This CDR3 is CASSERWRDSNEQFF. DNA of the CDR3: TGTGCCAGCAGTGAACGGTGGCGGGACTCCAATGAGCAGTTCTTC.

The genes are TRBV19 and TRBJ1-5; 7 bases match TRBD1. Germline V gives CDR1 LNHDA, CDR2 SQIVND (reference sequence). This CDR3 comprises 16 residues. V dropped 5 bases and J dropped 0; count of bases not matched to a gene: 7. CDR3 nucleotide sequence: TGTGCCAGTAGTCCCCTGGGACAGTATAGCAATCAGCCCCAGCATTTT. Its translation: CASSPLGQYSNQPQHF.

This clone has a single count. The genes are TRBV5-5 and TRBJ1-2; tentatively, D is TRBD1 (6 bases). The germline CDR1 and CDR2 sequences are SGHKS and YYEKEE (reference sequence). This CDR3 comprises 19 residues. V was clipped by 4 bases and J by 3 bases, with 28 bases between them. CDR3 in amino acids: CASSPTPQGILAKDYGYTF. CDR3 coding DNA: TGTGCCAGCAGCCCGACCCCACAGGGTATTCTAGCTAAAGACTATGGCTACACCTTC.

The V and J genes are TRBV18 and TRBJ2-1; 9 bases match TRBD1. The CDR3 sequence is 15 residues long. CDR1 KGHSH and CDR2 LQKENI come from the germline V gene. The V gene end was trimmed by 4 bases and the J gene end by 6 bases; junction bases not matched to a gene: 7. CDR3 sequence: CASSHGQGQANEQFF. CDR3 DNA sequence: TGTGCCAGCTCACACGGACAGGGGCAGGCCAATGAGCAGTTCTTC.

This chain uses TRBV5-1 with TRBJ1-2; the D is unclear. Per the germline V gene, CDR1 is SGHRS and CDR2 is YFSETQ. There are 14 residues in the CDR3. Trimming stripped 3 bases from V and 3 bases from J, with 12 bases between. DNA for the CDR3: TGCGCCAGCAGCTCACAAAGCAGCGACTATGGCTACACCTTC. Translating gives CASSSQSSDYGYTF.

This clone was seen more than once but under ten times. CDR3 in DNA: TGTGCCAGTAGTATCCGGACAGGGGGCTCAGGCTACACCTTC. Its protein product is CASSIRTGGSGYTF. The chain employs TRBV19 and TRBJ1-2, with 11 bases identical to TRBD1. J lost 8 bases, V lost 3 bases, and 5 bases had no gene match. Germline V gene sequence: CDR1 LNHDA, CDR2 SQIVND (reference sequence). This CDR3 has 14 residues.

The chain combines TRBV2 with TRBJ1-1; D is ambiguous. V lost 3 bases and J lost 7, with 9 bases in between. Per germline, CDR1 SNHLY and CDR2 FYNNEI. The CDR3 runs to 12 residues. CDR3 amino acids: CASSDSGYEAFF. The CDR3 DNA reads TGTGCCAGCAGTGACTCGGGATATGAAGCTTTCTTT.

The chain couples TRBV27 to TRBJ1-5, with TRBD1 identical over 8 bases. Trimming cost V 6 bases and J 0 bases; bases outside gene matches: 7. There are 16 residues in the CDR3. CDR1 and CDR2 from the germline V gene are MNHEY and SMNVEV (reference sequence). Here the CDR3 reads CASRGGQGYSNQPQHF. The CDR3 coding sequence is TGTGCCAGCAGGGGAGGACAGGGCTATAGCAATCAGCCCCAGCATTTT.

This clone appeared once. A far larger clone is just one base off, so this is likely a read error. The gene calls are TRBV21-1 and TRBJ2-7; TRBD2, the table's D call, was not compared with the DNA. TRBV21-1 is marked as a pseudogene. The CDR3 is 16 amino acids. The CDR3 loop is CASSKGGGRVGYEQYF. In DNA form, the CDR3 reads TGTGCCAGCAGCAAAGGGGGGGGCAGAGTAGGCTACGAGCAGTACTTC.

This clone has ten or more counts. The genes are TRBV7-8 and TRBJ1-4; D gene ambiguous. Per the germline V gene, CDR1 is SGHVS and CDR2 is FQNEAQ. CDR3 length equals 14 residues. Between the trimmed V and J ends, which lost 4 bases and 7 bases, there was a span of 13 bases. For the CDR3, the DNA is TGTGCCAGCAGCTCAAATCTAGTCAGTGAAAAACTGTTTTTT. Amino acid sequence: CASSSNLVSEKLFF.

This rearrangement joins TRBV28 to TRBJ2-1, with D perhaps TRBD1 (5 bases). This CDR3 spans 11 amino acids. V was clipped by 8 bases and J by 3 bases, with 5 bases between them. The V gene's germline CDR1 is MDHEN and CDR2 SYDVKM. CDR3 sequence reads: CASQGYNEQFF. In nucleotides, the CDR3 is TGTGCCAGCCAGGGCTACAATGAGCAGTTCTTC.

The rearrangement joins TRBV30 to TRBJ2-1, with 10 bases lining up with TRBD2. This CDR3 contains 13 residues. The J segment lost 9 bases and the V segment lost 2 bases, leaving 4 bases of the junction unmatched. Germline CDR1 and CDR2: GTSNPN and SVGIG (reference sequence). CDR3 sequence: CAWSRTSGPEQFF. As DNA, the CDR3 is TGTGCCTGGAGTAGGACTAGCGGTCCTGAGCAGTTCTTC.

V gene TRBV14 combines with J gene TRBJ1-2; D not resolved. CDR3 length equals 13 residues. CDR1 is SGHDN, CDR2 FVKESK, per germline. With 5 bases removed from V and 4 bases from J, the gap between germline ends came to 11 bases. In nucleotides, the CDR3 is TGTGCCAGCAGCAGGACTCTCGGCTATGGCTACACCTTC. It specifies CASSRTLGYGYTF.

This clone was seen a few times. This rearrangement joins TRBV2 to TRBJ2-2, with 10 bases identical to TRBD2. The CDR3 has 14 residues. The junction had 3 bases not matched to a gene; V was cut back by 10 bases and J by 1 base. CDR1 is SNHLY, CDR2 FYNNEI, per germline. The CDR3 DNA is TGTGCCACTAAGCGGGAGGGGAACACCGGGGAGCTGTTTTTT. This translates into CATKREGNTGELFF.

The CDR3 nucleotides read TGTGCCAGCACCGGCGGTTCGGTCTTCTATGGCTACACCTTC. Protein product: CASTGGSVFYGYTF. The V and J genes are TRBV2 and TRBJ1-2; D is ambiguous. CDR3 length: 14 residues. Trimming left V 7 bases short and J 4 bases short, with 16 bases between. Germline CDR1 and CDR2: SNHLY and FYNNEI. The variable domain in full, completed from reference TRBV2 and TRBJ1-2, reads EPEVTQTPSHQVTQMGQEVILRCVPISNHLYFYWYRQILGQKVEFLVSFYNNEISEKSEIFDDQFSVERPDGSNFTLKIRSTKLEDSAMYFCASTGGSVFYGYTFGSGTRLTVV.

The chain links TRBV9 to TRBJ2-7, with D perhaps being TRBD1 or TRBD2 (5 bases each). Germline V gene sequence: CDR1 SGDLS, CDR2 YYNGEE. There are 15 residues in the CDR3. Trimming stripped 2 bases from V and 0 bases from J, with 12 bases between. In DNA form, the CDR3 reads TGTGCCAGCAGCGTTGAGGGGTCCTTCTCCTACGAGCAGTACTTC. Amino acid sequence: CASSVEGSFSYEQYF.

About this clone: The same CDR3 can be traced to other DNA sequences in this sample. This chain links TRBV18 with TRBJ2-2; 11 positions match TRBD2. Germline CDR1 is KGHSH and CDR2 is LQKENI. This CDR3 is 15 amino acids long. J gave up 6 bases and V 2 bases, and 2 bases lay outside the gene matches. The CDR3 DNA reads TGTGCCAGCTCACCAACTAGCGGGAGAGCCGGGGAGCTGTTTTTT. Protein product: CASSPTSGRAGELFF.

This clone was seen a few times. The V call is TRBV9, the J call TRBJ2-7; D unclear. Trimming took 4 bases from V and 5 from J, leaving 19 bases between them. The germline V gene has CDR1 SGDLS and CDR2 YYNGEE. This CDR3 has 15 residues. CDR3 sequence: CASSPSPRTLNEQYF. CDR3 nucleotides: TGTGCCAGCAGCCCCTCCCCTAGAACCCTTAACGAGCAGTACTTC.